These 27 T cell receptor beta chains came from one sample sequenced in a study of cytomegalovirus exposure and HLA in healthy donors. Primers included in the PCR were 60 Vbeta and 13 Jbeta primers. The repertoire was sequenced with immunoSEQ multiplex PCR; TCRdb's copy has only in-frame clones and lacks some. The repertoire includes under 90,000 clones, around 80% of them detected once, and 2% to 2.5% sits in the top ten. The sequencing sample was made of PBMCs. The receptors derive from a middle-aged man in good health and CMV-seronegative.

The rearrangement links TRBV27 to TRBJ1-1; TRBD1 might be the D (5 bases). Germline CDR1 is MNHEY and CDR2 is SMNVEV (reference sequence). V was pared by 6 bases and J by 0 bases, with 14 bases between. This CDR3 contains 15 residues. The CDR3 nucleotides are TGTGCCAGCAGCCCCCGGACACGAATGAACACTGAAGCTTTCTTT. It is translated as CASSPRTRMNTEAFF.

This chain connects TRBV4-2 to TRBJ2-1; D is ambiguous. The CDR3 runs to 13 residues. Trimming pared 6 bases from V and 8 bases from J, leaving 14 bases between. Germline V gene sequence: CDR1 LGHNA, CDR2 YNFKEQ. CDR3 in amino acids: CASRTRENDEQFF. The CDR3 DNA reads as TGTGCCAGCAGAACGAGAGAGAACGATGAGCAGTTCTTC.

This chain connects TRBV2 to TRBJ2-1; the D is unclear. Trimming pared 7 bases from V and 0 bases from J, leaving 7 bases between. The CDR3 is made up of 13 amino acids. Germline CDR1 reads SNHLY; CDR2 reads FYNNEI. The CDR3 DNA is TGTGCCAGCACATCGAGCTCCTACAATGAGCAGTTCTTC. Residues: CASTSSSYNEQFF. The variable domain in full, with the rest retrieved from reference TRBV2 and TRBJ2-1, is EPEVTQTPSHQVTQMGQEVILRCVPISNHLYFYWYRQILGQKVEFLVSFYNNEISEKSEIFDDQFSVERPDGSNFTLKIRSTKLEDSAMYFCASTSSSYNEQFFGPGTRLTVL.

This clone was seen only once. The genes are TRBV29-1 and TRBJ1-1; 9 bases line up with TRBD1. Per the germline V gene, CDR1 is SQVTM and CDR2 is ANQGSEA. The CDR3 extends over 13 amino acids. The V and J ends lost 3 bases and 6 bases, in that order; junction bases with no gene match: 5. The CDR3 DNA reads TGCAGCGTTGATGGGACAGGGTCCGCTGAAGCTTTCTTT. This gives the protein CSVDGTGSAEAFF.

The table lists this clone with a count of one. The chain is built from TRBV5-1 and TRBJ2-2; the match to TRBD2 covers 12 bases. Per germline, CDR1 SGHRS and CDR2 YFSETQ. Trimming at V came to 4 bases and at J to 5 bases, leaving 9 bases not matched to a gene. This CDR3 has 17 amino acids. DNA for the CDR3: TGCGCCAGCAGCAGCCGGACTAGCGGGATTGGGACCGGGGAGCTGTTTTTT. Protein sequence: CASSSRTSGIGTGELFF.

In its sample, this clone was seen once. The V and J genes are TRBV11-2 and TRBJ1-2, with D unclear. V was trimmed by 1 base and J by 4 bases, leaving 7 bases between them. CDR3 length: 13 amino acids. CDR1 is SGHAT and CDR2 is FQNNGV in the germline V gene. As DNA, the CDR3 is TGTGCCAGCAGCTTAGGCAGGTCCTATGGCTACACCTTC. It specifies CASSLGRSYGYTF.

This chain uses TRBV27 with TRBJ2-1, with D possibly matching TRBD2 (7 bases). Germline loops: CDR1 MNHEY, CDR2 SMNVEV (reference sequence). CDR3 length: 14 residues. V was pared by 2 bases and J by 9 bases, with 14 bases between. The CDR3 is CASSLGEGGAEQFF. CDR3 DNA: TGTGCCAGCAGTTTAGGAGAAGGGGGGGCTGAGCAGTTCTTC.

The rearrangement uses TRBV30 and TRBJ2-3; maybe TRBD1 (6 bases). Between the trimmed V and J ends, which lost 8 bases and 0 bases, there was a span of 15 bases. The CDR3 extends over 14 amino acids. Germline V gene lookup returns CDR1 GTSNPN and CDR2 SVGIG (reference sequence). CDR3 nucleotides: TGTGCCCAGACAGTACAGGGAAGCACAGATACGCAGTATTTT. The encoded protein is CAQTVQGSTDTQYF.

The rearrangement uses TRBV27 and TRBJ2-7; D gene uncertain. This CDR3 is 14 amino acids long. V was pared by 1 base and J by 5 bases, with 12 bases between. In germline, CDR1 is MNHEY, CDR2 SMNVEV (reference sequence). The chain's CDR3 is CASSLLALLNEQYF. The DNA for the CDR3 is TGTGCCAGCAGTTTATTAGCTCTTCTCAACGAGCAGTACTTC.

This clone was detected only a few times. This rearrangement joins TRBV10-2 to TRBJ2-1; D is undetermined. V was trimmed by 5 bases and J by 5 bases, leaving 13 bases between them. The CDR3 runs to 14 residues. Germline lookup yields CDR1 WSHSY and CDR2 SAAADI. CDR3 protein: CASSRSPHNNEQFF. As DNA, the CDR3 is TGCGCCAGCAGTCGCTCCCCCCACAACAATGAGCAGTTCTTC.

V is TRBV19 and J is TRBJ1-2, with 7 bases aligning to TRBD1. V lost 3 bases, J lost 4 bases, and 8 bases stayed unmatched. The CDR3 length is 15 residues. Germline CDR1 LNHDA, CDR2 SQIVND (reference sequence). The CDR3 sequence: CASSIPVQGVYGYTF. The CDR3, as DNA: TGTGCCAGTAGTATCCCCGTCCAGGGGGTCTATGGCTACACCTTC.

A few counts support this clone. The gene calls are TRBV29-1 and TRBJ1-1, with TRBD1 as a possible D gene (5 bases). The V gene's germline CDR1 is SQVTM and CDR2 ANQGSEA. Trimming shortened V by 1 base and J by 0 bases, and 6 bases separated the two germline ends. The CDR3 has 13 amino acids. Written as DNA, the CDR3 is TGCAGCGTTGAAGTGACAGTGAACACTGAAGCTTTCTTT. Its protein product is CSVEVTVNTEAFF.

This clone has only one observation. J is TRBJ1-1 and V is TRBV19; TRBD1 matches at 7 bases. CDR3 length: 14 amino acids. Trimming took 4 bases from V and 7 from J; bases not matched to a gene: 9. Germline lookup yields CDR1 LNHDA and CDR2 SQIVND (reference sequence). CDR3 nucleotide sequence: TGTGCCAGTAGTAAGATTGCAGGGACAGTTGAAGCTTTCTTT. Translating it yields CASSKIAGTVEAFF.

The rearrangement links TRBV9 to TRBJ2-7; tentative D call: TRBD1 (6 bases). Looked up from germline, CDR1 is SGDLS and CDR2 is YYNGEE. V lost 1 base and J lost 3, with 17 bases in between. The CDR3 loop spans 16 amino acids. For the CDR3, the DNA is TGTGCCAGCAGCGTAAGTCCGGAACCCAGGGGCTACGAGCAGTACTTC. Its protein product is CASSVSPEPRGYEQYF.

The genes are TRBV5-1 and TRBJ2-3; D may be TRBD2 (6 bases). There are 16 residues in the CDR3. V was cut by 0 bases and J by 8 bases, with 19 bases left in between. The germline V gene encodes CDR1 SGHRS and CDR2 YFSETQ. CDR3 protein: CASSLAQAIGRGTQYF. Here the CDR3 DNA reads TGCGCCAGCAGCTTGGCCCAGGCGATCGGGAGAGGTACGCAGTATTTT.

V gene TRBV10-3 combines with J gene TRBJ1-5; no reliable D call. CDR3 length equals 14 residues. V lost 6 bases, J lost 6 bases, and 15 bases lay in between. In germline, CDR1 is ENHRY, CDR2 SYGVKD. The CDR3 DNA reads TGTGCCATCAGCGCGGACCTGGAGGGTCAGCCCCAGCATTTT. Protein: CAISADLEGQPQHF.

The V and J genes are TRBV18 and TRBJ2-1; 9 bases are shared with TRBD1. Germline V gene sequence: CDR1 KGHSH, CDR2 LQKENI. This CDR3 is built from 15 residues. Trimming at V came to 3 bases and at J to 1 base, leaving 1 base not matched to a gene. The CDR3 DNA reads as TGTGCCAGCTCACCGACAGGGGGTTCCTACAATGAGCAGTTCTTC. It encodes CASSPTGGSYNEQFF.

The genes are TRBV6-1 and TRBJ1-1; perhaps TRBD1 as D (5 bases). Per germline, CDR1 MNHNS and CDR2 SASEGT. V lost 1 base to trimming and J lost 3 bases, with 9 bases between them. The length of the CDR3 is 14 residues. As DNA, the CDR3 is TGTGCCAGCAGTGAAGAGGGGCCGTACACTGAAGCTTTCTTT. Its protein is CASSEEGPYTEAFF.

The rearrangement links TRBV2 to TRBJ1-1, with a weak D call TRBD1 (5 bases). Trimming removed 6 bases from V and 5 bases from J, with 16 bases in between. Germline CDR1 and CDR2: SNHLY and FYNNEI. The CDR3 covers 14 residues. This chain's CDR3 is CASSWYRGETEAFF. CDR3 bases: TGTGCCAGCAGCTGGTACCGGGGGGAGACTGAAGCTTTCTTT.

The chain combines TRBV30 with TRBJ2-7, with 10 bases fitting TRBD1. The V gene end was trimmed by 5 bases and the J gene end by 4 bases; junction bases not matched to a gene: 5. The CDR3 has 13 amino acids. Germline V lookup: CDR1 GTSNPN, CDR2 SVGIG (reference sequence). The CDR3 is CAWVGTGVYEQYF. The CDR3 DNA is TGTGCCTGGGTCGGGACAGGGGTTTACGAGCAGTACTTC.

CDR3 protein: CASSPSGGGEQFF. CDR3 nucleotides: TGTGCCAGCAGCCCCTCGGGGGGCGGTGAGCAGTTCTTC. The chain carries TRBV7-3 and TRBJ2-1; D may be TRBD2 (7 bases). The CDR3 is 13 amino acids. V gave up 5 bases and J gave up 9 bases, with 14 bases separating them. Germline V gene sequence: CDR1 SGHTA, CDR2 FQGTGA.

This CDR3 is CASSAQGYNSPLHF. The DNA of the CDR3 is TGTGCCAGCAGTGCCCAGGGTTATAATTCACCCCTCCACTTT. The chain joins TRBV6-5 to TRBJ1-6, with D tentatively TRBD1 (5 bases). V gave up 5 bases and J gave up 4 bases, with 9 bases separating them. Germline CDR1 reads MNHEY; CDR2 reads SVGAGI. The CDR3 runs to 14 residues.

J is TRBJ2-6 and V is TRBV5-1; D might be TRBD2 (5 bases). The germline V gene encodes CDR1 SGHRS and CDR2 YFSETQ. The CDR3 sequence is 16 residues long. Deletions cut 4 bases from V and 1 base from J, with 12 bases between. The CDR3 DNA reads TGCGCCAGCAGCCTCGGACTCATATCTGGGGCCAACGTCCTGACTTTC. Its translation is CASSLGLISGANVLTF. Filled out from reference TRBV5-1 and TRBJ2-6, the complete variable domain reads KAGVTQTPRYLIKTRGQQVTLSCSPISGHRSVSWYQQTPGQGLQFLFEYFSETQRNKGNFPGRFSGRQFSNSRSEMNVSTLELGDSALYLCASSLGLISGANVLTFGAGSRLTVL.

The chain employs TRBV19 and TRBJ2-3; no clear D gene. This CDR3 spans 11 amino acids. V lost 2 bases, J lost 5 bases, and 2 bases lay in between. The germline V gene encodes CDR1 LNHDA and CDR2 SQIVND (reference sequence). In nucleotides, the CDR3 is TGTGCCAGTAGTATACTAGATACGCAGTATTTT. Its protein is CASSILDTQYF.

The chain combines TRBV19 with TRBJ1-1, with D unresolved. CDR3 length: 14 residues. Trimming stripped 7 bases from V and 2 bases from J, with 14 bases between. Germline V gene sequence: CDR1 LNHDA, CDR2 SQIVND (reference sequence). In nucleotides, the CDR3 is TGTGCCAGTACCCGAGCGGGGAGCAACACTGAAGCTTTCTTT. Its protein product is CASTRAGSNTEAFF.

J is TRBJ2-7 and V is TRBV21-1; TRBD1 reflects the table's D call only, with no check against the DNA. TRBV21-1 is a pseudogene. The CDR3 length is 15 residues. CDR3 region: CASSENRVGGYEQYF. The CDR3 region has the DNA TGTGCCAGCAGCGAAAACAGGGTCGGCGGCTACGAGCAGTACTTC.

The chain is built from TRBV5-1 and TRBJ1-3; D is undetermined. The germline V gene has CDR1 SGHRS and CDR2 YFSETQ. The CDR3 consists of 14 residues. With 1 base removed from V and 0 bases from J, the gap between germline ends came to 5 bases. In DNA form, the CDR3 reads TGCGCCAGCAGCTTGACGAGCTCTGGAAACACCATATATTTT. Its protein is CASSLTSSGNTIYF.